What follows are 28 T cell receptor beta chains derived from one specimen sequenced in a study of CXCR3-negative and CXCR3-positive naive CD8 T cells. Overall study findings and caveats: CXCR3-negative naive cells had less hydrophobic TRB CDR3s than did CXCR3-positive naive cells.

No antigen has been identified for these receptors. Libraries were UMI-labeled 5' RACE TRB cDNA. TCRdb reanalyzed the 5' RACE reads, giving one entry per CDR3 protein sequence and no DNA. The sample data list tens of thousands of distinct CDR3 sequences. Sequenced material: naive CXCR3+ CD8+ T cells from blood. Subset defined: CD45RO-CCR7+CD27+CD95- naive CD8+ T cells expressing CXCR3 (TNR3+). The source of these receptors is a human donor in good health. Some clones in this sample may be carry-over from other donors' samples.

CDR3 loop: CSVEGTQDYEQYF. The chain joins TRBV29-1 to TRBJ2-7. This CDR3 is 13 amino acids long. CDR1 is SQVTM, CDR2 ANQGSEA, per germline.

The chain combines TRBV6-6 with TRBJ1-1; TCRdb lists TRBD1, though no DNA is available to test this call. This CDR3 comprises 15 residues. Looked up from germline, CDR1 is MNHNY and CDR2 is SVGAGI (reference sequence). This chain's CDR3 is CASSYGGWTNTEAFF.

The CDR3 spells CASSLPSGGNNEQFF. The chain recombines TRBV7-6 with TRBJ2-1; TCRdb's D call, TRBD2, is unchecked because there is no DNA. CDR1 is SGHVS, CDR2 FNYEAQ, per germline. The CDR3 consists of 15 residues.

The chain couples TRBV3-1 to TRBJ2-7; the TRBD2 assignment by TCRdb is unverifiable without DNA. Germline V gives CDR1 LGHDT, CDR2 YNNKEL (reference sequence). CDR3 size: 14 residues. This CDR3 reads CASSPGPGFYEQYF.

The chain couples TRBV21-1 to TRBJ2-3; as DNA is missing, the TRBD2 call by TCRdb cannot be tested. TRBV21-1 is designated a pseudogene. The CDR3 consists of 15 residues. The CDR3 loop reads CASSKVGRGTDTQYF.

The chain joins TRBV4-3 to TRBJ1-1; with no DNA, the TCRdb D assignment of TRBD1 cannot be verified. Germline CDR1 and CDR2: LGHNA and YSLEER. The CDR3 sequence is 15 residues long. The CDR3 is CASSQFVTGGTEAFF.

V gene TRBV4-3 combines with J gene TRBJ2-4; absent DNA, TCRdb's TRBD1 call cannot be checked. The CDR3 runs to 13 residues. Germline values: CDR1 LGHNA, CDR2 YSLEER. CDR3 residues: CASSQEGGGGQYF.

CDR3 residues: CASSQDWGSSYEQYF. The V gene is TRBV4-3, the J gene TRBJ2-7. The CDR3 has 15 residues. Germline loops: CDR1 LGHNA, CDR2 YSLEER.

The CDR3 loop reads CSVEDLTVDEQFF. This chain links TRBV29-1 with TRBJ2-1; TCRdb indicates TRBD1, and absent DNA this call remains unverified. The CDR3 extends over 13 amino acids. Germline V gene sequence: CDR1 SQVTM, CDR2 ANQGSEA.

This rearrangement joins TRBV5-4 to TRBJ2-1; TCRdb gives TRBD2 as the D gene, but with no DNA this cannot be confirmed. CDR1 and CDR2 from the germline V gene are SGHNT and YYREEE (reference sequence). The CDR3 sequence is 15 residues long. The CDR3: CASSPRIAGGNEQFF.

The chain employs TRBV12-3 or TRBV12-4 and TRBJ1-6; the D call of TRBD1 rests on TCRdb alone, since no DNA is present to check it. The CDR3 sequence is 14 residues long. This CDR3 reads CATSGQGGNSPLHF.

The chain carries TRBV4-1 and TRBJ2-5; the D call of TRBD2 rests on TCRdb alone, since no DNA is present to check it. From germline, CDR1 is MGHRA and CDR2 YSYEKL. This CDR3 has 16 residues. The CDR3 protein is CASSQPSGRSKETQYF.

The gene calls are TRBV20-1 and TRBJ2-1; TCRdb indicates TRBD1, and absent DNA this call remains unverified. CDR1 and CDR2 from the germline V gene are DFQATT and SNEGSKA (reference sequence). CDR3 length: 14 amino acids. The chain's CDR3 is CSASGMSSYNEQFF.

The V gene is TRBV7-9, the J gene TRBJ2-7; TCRdb selects TRBD1, and the lack of DNA leaves this call unchecked. The germline CDR1 and CDR2 sequences are SEHNR and FQNEAQ (reference sequence). The CDR3 contains 15 residues. This CDR3 is CASSPPASSIYEQYF.

This rearrangement joins TRBV29-1 to TRBJ1-2. Germline-derived CDR1 and CDR2 are SQVTM and ANQGSEA. The CDR3 covers 12 residues. CDR3 sequence reads: CSVELQDYGYTF.

The chain has TRBV12-3 or TRBV12-4 and TRBJ2-3; no DNA is available, so the TRBD1 call from TCRdb remains unchecked. The CDR3 loop spans 14 amino acids. The CDR3 sequence: CASSFAGVTDTQYF.

The chain uses TRBV6-2 or TRBV6-3 and TRBJ2-1; checking the TCRdb D call of TRBD1 is not possible without DNA. This CDR3 region has 14 residues. Germline lookup yields CDR1 MNHEY and CDR2 SVGEGT. This CDR3 reads CASTRDRAYNEQFF.

The rearrangement links TRBV21-1 to TRBJ1-2; TCRdb picks TRBD1, but there is no DNA to check that call. TRBV21-1 is a documented pseudogene. The CDR3 is 16 residues long. CDR3 loop: CASRLLSTFPLYGYTF.

V gene TRBV20-1 combines with J gene TRBJ1-1; checking the TCRdb D call of TRBD1 is not possible without DNA. CDR1 is DFQATT, CDR2 SNEGSKA, per germline (reference sequence). The CDR3 loop spans 16 amino acids. CDR3 sequence: CSARVHSGGEDTEAFF.

The chain carries TRBV7-9 and TRBJ2-7; TCRdb calls TRBD2, which cannot be checked without DNA. The CDR3 runs 14 residues. Germline V gene lookup returns CDR1 SEHNR and CDR2 FQNEAQ (reference sequence). The CDR3 loop is CASRLGRGIDEQYF.

The chain is built from TRBV29-1 and TRBJ2-7; TCRdb reports TRBD1, a call that lacks DNA to check it against. Germline assignment: CDR1 SQVTM and CDR2 ANQGSEA. The CDR3 sequence is 13 residues long. The CDR3 loop is CSVRTGQDYEQYF.

The V gene is TRBV19, the J gene TRBJ1-2. The length of the CDR3 is 13 residues. The germline V gene encodes CDR1 LNHDA and CDR2 SQIVND (reference sequence). The chain's CDR3 is CASSPGLAYGYTF. Combining the CDR3 with reference TRBV19 and TRBJ1-2 gives the whole variable domain DGGITQSPKYLFRKEGQNVTLSCEQNLNHDAMYWYRQDPGQGLRLIYYSQIVNDFQKGDIAEGYSVSREKKESFPLTVTSAQKNPTAFYLCASSPGLAYGYTFGSGTRLTVV.

This clonotype is called medium-sized based on its frequency. The rearrangement joins TRBV4-1 to TRBJ2-7; TCRdb returns TRBD1, unconfirmable since there is no DNA. From germline, CDR1 is MGHRA and CDR2 YSYEKL. The CDR3 runs 13 residues. This CDR3 reads CASSQWHPGEQYF.

CDR3 sequence: CASSWGPDERDRYEQYF. The chain carries TRBV7-9 and TRBJ2-7; TCRdb proposes TRBD2, but this gene call is untestable without DNA. CDR1 is SEHNR, CDR2 FQNEAQ, per germline (reference sequence). The CDR3 runs to 17 residues. Based on the CDR3 plus reference TRBV7-9 and TRBJ2-7, the full variable domain is DTGVSQNPRHKITKRGQNVTFRCDPISEHNRLYWYRQTLGQGPEFLTYFQNEAQLEKSRLLSDRFSAERPKGSFSTLEIQRTEQGDSAMYLCASSWGPDERDRYEQYFGPGTRLTVT.

V and J are TRBV20-1 and TRBJ2-3; TCRdb reports TRBD1, a call that lacks DNA to check it against. The CDR3 totals 15 residues. CDR1 is DFQATT, CDR2 SNEGSKA, per germline (reference sequence). CDR3 region: CSASGGQGGRDTQYF.

The chain joins TRBV19 to TRBJ1-1. The CDR3 is 14 amino acids. Per the germline V gene, CDR1 is LNHDA and CDR2 is SQIVND (reference sequence). The CDR3 reads CASSTTGGSTEAFF.

This chain joins TRBV12-3 or TRBV12-4 and TRBJ2-2; TCRdb outputs TRBD1, but without DNA this stays unchecked. This CDR3 is built from 15 residues. CDR3 sequence reads: CASITGGAGTGELFF.

The chain couples TRBV7-3 to TRBJ1-6; with no DNA, the TCRdb D assignment of TRBD1 cannot be verified. CDR1 is SGHTA, CDR2 FQGTGA, per germline. The CDR3 consists of 16 residues. CDR3: CASSRTGSTGDSPLHF.